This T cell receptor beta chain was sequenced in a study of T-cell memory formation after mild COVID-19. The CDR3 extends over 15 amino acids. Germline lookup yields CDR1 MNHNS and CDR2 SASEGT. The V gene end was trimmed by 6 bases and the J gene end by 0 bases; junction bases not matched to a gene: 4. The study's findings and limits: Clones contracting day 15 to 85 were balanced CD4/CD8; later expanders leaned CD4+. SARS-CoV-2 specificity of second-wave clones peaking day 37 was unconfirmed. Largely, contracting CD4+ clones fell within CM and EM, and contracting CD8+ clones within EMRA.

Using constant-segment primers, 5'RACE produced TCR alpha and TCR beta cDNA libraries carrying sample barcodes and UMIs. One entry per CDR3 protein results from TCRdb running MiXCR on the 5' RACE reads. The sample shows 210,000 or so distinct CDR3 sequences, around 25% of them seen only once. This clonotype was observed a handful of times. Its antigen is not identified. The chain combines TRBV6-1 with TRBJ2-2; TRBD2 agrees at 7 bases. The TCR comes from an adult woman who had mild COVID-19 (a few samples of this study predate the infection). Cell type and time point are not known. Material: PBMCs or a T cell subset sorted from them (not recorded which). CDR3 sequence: CASRTGLTNTGELFF. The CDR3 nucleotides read TGTGCCAGCAGAACGGGACTAACGAACACCGGGGAGCTGTTTTTT.